This TCR beta chain originates from a study of blood T cell repertoires in COVID-19. Study context: Italy, Spain and the United States were the sources of the convalescent and acute COVID-19 samples. PBMCs, B-cell-depleted T cells, or T cells provided the cDNA or gDNA that made up the material.

The length of the CDR3 is 13 residues. Germline-derived CDR1 and CDR2 are GTSNPN and SVGIG (reference sequence). The V gene lost 1 base and the J gene lost 2 bases, with 7 bases spanning the gap. Original data processing: Amplified reference gene primers provided the basis for estimating nucleated cell counts. The repertoire was sequenced with immunoSEQ multiplex PCR; TCRdb's copy has only in-frame clones and lacks some. The DNA gave D and trimming, while V, J and clone size come from that table. The sample lists 70,000 to 85,000 clones, around 90% occurring once. The TCR originated in a woman in her sixties or seventies with active COVID-19. Sequencing was performed on peripheral blood. The rearrangement joins TRBV30 to TRBJ2-3; D is unclear. The CDR3 reads CAWSELPTDTQYF. For the CDR3, the DNA is TGTGCCTGGAGTGAACTACCCACAGATACGCAGTATTTT. Looking up the rest from reference TRBV30 and TRBJ2-3 gives the full variable domain: SQTIHQWPATLVQPVGSPLSLECTVEGTSNPNLYWYRQAAGRGLQLLFYSVGIGQISSEVPQNLSASRPQDRQFILSSKKLLLSDSGFYLCAWSELPTDTQYFGPGTRLTVL.